Shown below are 19 T cell receptor beta chains from a single sample sequenced in a study of T cell responses to AZD1222 COVID-19 vaccine. The repertoire was sequenced with immunoSEQ multiplex PCR; TCRdb's copy has only in-frame clones and lacks some. The table lists almost 65,000 clones, around 83% of them singletons. The sample was peripheral blood, taken on day 0 of AZD1222 vaccination. These receptors originate from an adult in good health.

The chain carries TRBV19 and TRBJ1-1; 7 bases line up with TRBD1. Germline CDR1 is LNHDA and CDR2 is SQIVND (reference sequence). V dropped 9 bases and J dropped 0; count of bases not matched to a gene: 4. CDR3 size: 13 residues. The CDR3 sequence: CASGRGMNTEAFF. Here the CDR3 DNA reads TGTGCCAGCGGCAGGGGGATGAACACTGAAGCTTTCTTT. Full variable domain (outside the CDR3, taken from reference TRBV19 and TRBJ1-1): DGGITQSPKYLFRKEGQNVTLSCEQNLNHDAMYWYRQDPGQGLRLIYYSQIVNDFQKGDIAEGYSVSREKKESFPLTVTSAQKNPTAFYLCASGRGMNTEAFFGQGTRLTVV.

CDR3 sequence: CASGPFSGDTQYF. In DNA form, the CDR3 reads TGTGCTAGTGGACCATTCTCGGGGGATACGCAGTATTTT. The V call is TRBV12-5, the J call TRBJ2-3; possibly TRBD2 for D (5 bases). The CDR3 is made up of 13 amino acids. Germline CDR1 reads LGHNT; CDR2 reads FRNRAP. The V and J ends lost 6 bases and 6 bases respectively, with 13 bases between them.

This chain joins TRBV7-9 and TRBJ2-5; 10 nucleotides match TRBD2. Germline assignment: CDR1 SEHNR and CDR2 FQNEAQ (reference sequence). The CDR3 has 16 residues. J lost 3 bases, V lost 4 bases, and 8 bases had no gene match. The CDR3 DNA sequence: TGTGCCAGCAGCTCTGCCATAGCGGGGGGCAAAGAGACCCAGTACTTC. It is translated as CASSSAIAGGKETQYF. The full variable domain, rest sourced from reference TRBV7-9 and TRBJ2-5, is DTGVSQNPRHKITKRGQNVTFRCDPISEHNRLYWYRQTLGQGPEFLTYFQNEAQLEKSRLLSDRFSAERPKGSFSTLEIQRTEQGDSAMYLCASSSAIAGGKETQYFGPGTRLLVL.

V gene TRBV28 combines with J gene TRBJ2-7; D ambiguous. V lost 3 bases and J 5 bases, leaving 32 bases between the germline ends. Looked up from germline, CDR1 is MDHEN and CDR2 is SYDVKM. The CDR3 contains 20 residues. CDR3 in amino acids: CASSLSPGRVGVNPAHEQYF. CDR3 DNA: TGTGCCAGCAGTTTGAGCCCCGGTCGGGTGGGCGTTAACCCAGCTCACGAGCAGTACTTC. The full variable domain, in which reference TRBV28 and TRBJ2-7 provide the parts outside the CDR3, is DVKVTQSSRYLVKRTGEKVFLECVQDMDHENMFWYRQDPGLGLRLIYFSYDVKMKEKGDIPEGYSVSREKKERFSLILESASTNQTSMYLCASSLSPGRVGVNPAHEQYFGPGTRLTVT.

The chain couples TRBV3-1 (or the pseudogene TRBV3-2) to TRBJ1-2; TRBD1 agrees at 10 bases. The length of the CDR3 is 17 residues. Trimming at V came to 1 base and at J to 4 bases, leaving 9 bases not matched to a gene. CDR1 and CDR2 from the germline V gene are LGHDT and YNNKEL (reference sequence). DNA of the CDR3: TGTGCCAGCAGCCAAGCGATGGGACAGGGGTCCTCCTATGGCTACACCTTC. Encoded protein: CASSQAMGQGSSYGYTF.

The rearrangement joins TRBV5-1 to TRBJ1-5, with TRBD1 as a possible D gene (6 bases). CDR1 SGHRS and CDR2 YFSETQ come from the germline V gene. V was clipped by 5 bases and J by 6 bases, with 15 bases between them. CDR3 length: 14 residues. This chain's CDR3 is CASRPGGQGQPQHF. The CDR3 DNA reads TGCGCCAGCAGGCCTGGGGGGCAGGGTCAGCCCCAGCATTTT.

The chain uses TRBV19 and TRBJ1-2; D remains unclear. The V gene's germline CDR1 is LNHDA and CDR2 SQIVND (reference sequence). V lost 8 bases and J lost 3, with 10 bases in between. This CDR3 is built from 12 residues. The CDR3 is CASSVVDYGYTF. DNA of the CDR3: TGTGCCAGTTCCGTCGTTGACTATGGCTACACCTTC.

V and J are TRBV28 and TRBJ2-2, with D uncertain. Trimming cost V 2 bases and J 6 bases, with 7 bases left between them. CDR1 and CDR2 (germline): MDHEN, SYDVKM. The length of the CDR3 is 13 residues. The CDR3 DNA sequence: TGTGCCAGCAGTTTACGAGTGCCCGGGGAGCTGTTTTTT. It is translated as CASSLRVPGELFF.

CDR3 amino acids: CASVGEDTEAFF. The CDR3 bases are TGTGCCAGTGTAGGGGAGGACACTGAAGCTTTCTTT. V usage is TRBV19 and J usage is TRBJ1-1; D perhaps matches TRBD1 (5 bases). This CDR3 is built from 12 residues. Trimming removed 8 bases at V and 3 bases at J, with 10 bases between. Looked up from germline, CDR1 is LNHDA and CDR2 is SQIVND (reference sequence). The full variable domain, its missing parts supplied by reference TRBV19 and TRBJ1-1, is DGGITQSPKYLFRKEGQNVTLSCEQNLNHDAMYWYRQDPGQGLRLIYYSQIVNDFQKGDIAEGYSVSREKKESFPLTVTSAQKNPTAFYLCASVGEDTEAFFGQGTRLTVV.

V and J are TRBV7-9 and TRBJ1-2; the D gene is possibly TRBD1 (5 bases). In germline, CDR1 is SEHNR, CDR2 FQNEAQ (reference sequence). V was clipped by 2 bases and J by 2 bases, with 15 bases between them. The CDR3 is 16 residues long. Here the CDR3 DNA reads TGTGCCAGCAGCTTATCCCACATCTGGGGGAACTATGGCTACACCTTC. It yields the protein CASSLSHIWGNYGYTF. Full variable domain (missing parts from reference TRBV7-9 and TRBJ1-2): DTGVSQNPRHKITKRGQNVTFRCDPISEHNRLYWYRQTLGQGPEFLTYFQNEAQLEKSRLLSDRFSAERPKGSFSTLEIQRTEQGDSAMYLCASSLSHIWGNYGYTFGSGTRLTVV.

The rearrangement uses TRBV19 and TRBJ1-2, with a tentative D call TRBD1 (5 bases). The V end lost 6 bases, the J end lost 4 bases, and 6 bases lay between the germline ends. The CDR3 consists of 11 residues. Germline V gives CDR1 LNHDA, CDR2 SQIVND (reference sequence). The CDR3 sequence is CASRDIYGYTF. Written as DNA, the CDR3 is TGTGCCAGTAGGGACATCTATGGCTACACCTTC.

J is TRBJ2-7 and V is TRBV10-3, with 7 bases matching TRBD2. Germline lookup yields CDR1 ENHRY and CDR2 SYGVKD. The ends lost 3 bases at V and 3 bases at J; junction bases unmatched: 2. This CDR3 region has 13 residues. CDR3 region: CAISEPGGYEQYF. CDR3 nucleotides: TGTGCCATCAGTGAACCGGGGGGCTACGAGCAGTACTTC.

This sequence joins TRBV5-6 and TRBJ2-5; D remains ambiguous. Trimming stripped 0 bases from V and 4 bases from J, with 13 bases between. The CDR3 runs 15 residues. Germline lookup yields CDR1 SGHDT and CDR2 YYEEEE. This CDR3 is CASSLADDILETQYF. The CDR3 DNA reads as TGTGCCAGCAGCTTGGCCGACGACATCCTAGAGACCCAGTACTTC.

This clone was observed a handful of times. V is TRBV12-3 or TRBV12-4 and J is TRBJ2-7; no reliable D call. V dropped 1 base and J dropped 6 bases, with 10 bases sitting between them. There are 13 residues in the CDR3. Here the CDR3 reads CASSLVGLPEQYF. The CDR3 coding sequence is TGTGCCAGCAGTTTAGTAGGTCTACCCGAGCAGTACTTC.

This clone is a singleton in its sample. The V and J genes are TRBV12-5 and TRBJ1-6; D is unresolved. V lost 6 bases and J 8 bases, leaving 8 bases between the germline ends. Germline CDR1 and CDR2: LGHNT and FRNRAP. The CDR3 consists of 12 residues. For the CDR3, the DNA is TGTGCTAGTGGCAATGAAGATTCACCCCTCCACTTT. Translated: CASGNEDSPLHF. The whole variable domain, remainder taken from reference TRBV12-5 and TRBJ1-6, is DARVTQTPRHKVTEMGQEVTMRCQPILGHNTVFWYRQTMMQGLELLAYFRNRAPLDDSGMPKDRFSAEMPDATLATLKIQPSEPRDSAVYFCASGNEDSPLHFGNGTRLTVT.

The table lists this clone with many counts. The chain links TRBV5-1 to TRBJ2-1, with 11 bases matching TRBD2. Germline V gene data show CDR1 as SGHRS and CDR2 as YFSETQ. V was pared by 4 bases and J by 6 bases, with 9 bases of the junction left unmatched. This CDR3 is 16 amino acids long. The CDR3 nucleotides read TGCGCCAGCAGCAAAACGACTAGCGGGGACCCCAATGAGCAGTTCTTC. Translated, it gives CASSKTTSGDPNEQFF.

This clone showed up just once. This chain joins TRBV7-2 and TRBJ1-3; D uncertain. The CDR3 is 16 amino acids. CDR1 is SGHTA and CDR2 is FQGNSA in the germline V gene. With 2 bases removed from V and 0 bases from J, the gap between germline ends came to 11 bases. The CDR3 loop reads CASSLNAGYSGNTIYF. The CDR3 DNA is TGTGCCAGCAGCTTAAACGCCGGATACTCTGGAAACACCATATATTTT.

This chain joins TRBV19 and TRBJ1-2; D not certain. V lost 3 bases and J lost 7, with 6 bases in between. CDR1 LNHDA and CDR2 SQIVND come from the germline V gene (reference sequence). This CDR3 spans 11 amino acids. The CDR3 coding sequence is TGTGCCAGTAGTATTGAGGCTGGCTACACCTTC. It yields the protein CASSIEAGYTF.

This clone came up once. In nucleotides, the CDR3 is TGTGCCAGTAGTATAGACAGGCCTTACAATGAGCAGTTCTTC. Amino acids: CASSIDRPYNEQFF. The V gene is TRBV19, the J gene TRBJ2-1; no clear D. The CDR3 loop spans 14 amino acids. In germline, CDR1 is LNHDA, CDR2 SQIVND (reference sequence). V was pared by 0 bases and J by 4 bases, with 7 bases between.